What follows are 19 T cell receptor beta chains derived from one specimen sequenced in a study of cytotoxic CD8 clonotypes in ibrutinib-treated CLL. Produced via immunoSEQ multiplex PCR; TCRdb's table is partial and in-frame only. The sample shows about 30,000 clones, about three fifths of them seen only once. Sequencing used PBMCs, obtained before ibrutinib treatment. The receptors originated from a human donor with chronic lymphocytic leukemia.

The genes are TRBV5-6 and TRBJ1-2; the match to TRBD1 covers 9 bases. The CDR3 sequence is 15 residues long. CDR1 is SGHDT and CDR2 is YYEEEE in the germline V gene. Trimming took 0 bases from V and 6 from J; bases not matched to a gene: 6. The CDR3 reads CASSLAPTGGDGYTF. The CDR3 bases are TGTGCCAGCAGCTTGGCCCCGACAGGGGGAGATGGCTACACCTTC.

The CDR3 reads CASSLGDTEAFF. The CDR3 nucleotides read TGTGCCAGCAGCTTGGGGGACACTGAAGCTTTCTTT. The chain combines TRBV5-6 with TRBJ1-1, with no clear D. The V end lost 0 bases, the J end lost 3 bases, and 3 bases lay between the germline ends. Germline V gene data show CDR1 as SGHDT and CDR2 as YYEEEE. The CDR3 has 12 amino acids. The entire variable domain, with the rest obtained from reference TRBV5-6 and TRBJ1-1, is as follows: DAGVTQSPTHLIKTRGQQVTLRCSPKSGHDTVSWYQQALGQGPQFIFQYYEEEERQRGNFPDRFSGHQFPNYSSELNVNALLLGDSALYLCASSLGDTEAFFGQGTRLTVV.

The J gene is TRBJ2-6, the V gene TRBV2; D ambiguous. Per germline, CDR1 SNHLY and CDR2 FYNNEI. The CDR3 length is 13 residues. Between the trimmed V and J ends, which lost 8 bases and 1 base, there was a span of 6 bases. CDR3 loop: CASEPSGANVLTF. The CDR3 DNA reads as TGTGCCAGCGAGCCTTCTGGGGCCAACGTCCTGACTTTC.

This clone was found a few times. This chain uses TRBV10-3 with TRBJ2-7; D may be TRBD2 (7 bases). V was cut by 6 bases and J by 3 bases, with 15 bases left in between. Germline V gives CDR1 ENHRY, CDR2 SYGVKD. The CDR3 runs 14 residues. The CDR3 sequence: CAISRGRESYEQYF. Here the CDR3 DNA reads TGTGCCATCAGCCGGGGGCGGGAGAGCTACGAGCAGTACTTC.

The chain uses TRBV30 and TRBJ2-7; D unclear. Trimming removed 3 bases at V and 4 bases at J, with 10 bases between. The CDR3 runs to 12 residues. From germline, CDR1 is GTSNPN and CDR2 SVGIG (reference sequence). CDR3 in DNA: TGTGCCTGGAGGCGAGACTCTTACGAGCAGTACTTC. Translation: CAWRRDSYEQYF.

The chain joins TRBV2 to TRBJ1-5, with unresolved D. CDR3 length: 15 residues. In germline, CDR1 is SNHLY, CDR2 FYNNEI. V was trimmed by 6 bases and J by 2 bases, leaving 14 bases between them. CDR3 loop: CASSRVGGGNQPQHF. CDR3 coding DNA: TGTGCCAGCAGCCGGGTTGGAGGTGGCAATCAGCCCCAGCATTTT.

The chain recombines TRBV25-1 with TRBJ1-4, with 12 nucleotides matching TRBD1. CDR1 and CDR2 from the germline V gene are MGHDK and SYGVNS. The CDR3 is 16 residues long. Trimming cost V 5 bases and J 4 bases; bases outside gene matches: 5. CDR3 nucleotides: TGTGCCAGCAGTCCGGGACAGGGGGCCTATAATGAAAAACTGTTTTTT. This gives the protein CASSPGQGAYNEKLFF.

In DNA form, the CDR3 reads TGTGCCACTATCGGAATCACTGAAGCTTTCTTT. This gives the protein CATIGITEAFF. The rearrangement joins TRBV2 to TRBJ1-1, with D unresolved. Germline V CDR1 and CDR2: SNHLY, FYNNEI. V lost 10 bases and J 4 bases, leaving 10 bases between the germline ends. The CDR3 covers 11 residues.

J is TRBJ1-2 and V is TRBV11-2, with D perhaps matching TRBD1 (5 bases). The CDR3 is 13 amino acids. V lost 5 bases and J lost 6, with 13 bases in between. The V gene's germline CDR1 is SGHAT and CDR2 FQNNGV. CDR3 amino acids: CASSHQGHDGYTF. In DNA form, the CDR3 reads TGTGCCAGCAGCCACCAAGGACACGATGGCTACACCTTC. Full variable domain (outside the CDR3, taken from reference TRBV11-2 and TRBJ1-2): EAGVAQSPRYKIIEKRQSVAFWCNPISGHATLYWYQQILGQGPKLLIQFQNNGVVDDSQLPKDRFSAERLKGVDSTLKIQPAKLEDSAVYLCASSHQGHDGYTFGSGTRLTVV.

The rearrangement joins TRBV5-4 to TRBJ2-7; 7 bases are shared with TRBD1. V lost 3 bases, J lost 1 base, and 10 bases stayed unmatched. Germline-derived CDR1 and CDR2 are SGHNT and YYREEE (reference sequence). CDR3 length equals 16 residues. DNA of the CDR3: TGTGCCAGCAGCTCCGGGTCAGGGGGTCAGTCCTACGAGCAGTACTTC. As protein: CASSSGSGGQSYEQYF. The full variable domain, rest sourced from reference TRBV5-4 and TRBJ2-7, is ETGVTQSPTHLIKTRGQQVTLRCSSQSGHNTVSWYQQALGQGPQFIFQYYREEENGRGNFPPRFSGLQFPNYSSELNVNALELDDSALYLCASSSGSGGQSYEQYFGPGTRLTVT.

This rearrangement joins TRBV2 to TRBJ1-6, with 8 bases fitting TRBD1. Trimming cost V 3 bases and J 9 bases; bases outside gene matches: 7. CDR3 size: 15 residues. Germline V lookup: CDR1 SNHLY, CDR2 FYNNEI. The CDR3 loop reads CASSDFQGARSPLHF. The CDR3 DNA follows: TGTGCCAGCAGTGATTTTCAGGGGGCGCGTTCACCCCTCCACTTT.

The rearrangement uses TRBV23-1 and TRBJ2-1, with D possibly matching TRBD2 (6 bases). TRBV23-1 is an ORF, with its function uncertain. This CDR3 has 16 amino acids. V was trimmed by 0 bases and J by 6 bases, leaving 15 bases between them. CDR3 amino acids: CASSQSSLAGSNEQFF. The CDR3 DNA reads TGCGCCAGCAGTCAATCATCCCTAGCCGGGAGCAATGAGCAGTTCTTC.

The chain joins TRBV7-9 to TRBJ1-2; no reliable D call. Germline V gene data show CDR1 as SEHNR and CDR2 as FQNEAQ (reference sequence). The CDR3 is made up of 14 amino acids. The V gene lost 3 bases and the J gene lost 8 bases, with 16 bases spanning the gap. The CDR3 nucleotides read TGTGCCAGCAGCTTGCAGGAACCTATGCGGGGCTACACCTTC. It translates to CASSLQEPMRGYTF.

The gene calls are TRBV28 and TRBJ1-4; TRBD1 matches 8 bases. Germline lookup yields CDR1 MDHEN and CDR2 SYDVKM. V was pared by 1 base and J by 0 bases, with 13 bases of the junction left unmatched. This CDR3 has 20 amino acids. The DNA for the CDR3 is TGTGCCAGCAGTTTATATGGGACAGGTTACCTCGACGCAACTAATGAAAAACTGTTTTTT. Translation: CASSLYGTGYLDATNEKLFF.

The chain is built from TRBV7-2 and TRBJ1-5, with unresolved D. The CDR3 has 13 amino acids. The V gene lost 3 bases and the J gene lost 7 bases, with 10 bases spanning the gap. Germline values: CDR1 SGHTA, CDR2 FQGNSA. CDR3 in amino acids: CASSFSVDQPQHF. The CDR3 region has the DNA TGTGCCAGCAGCTTTTCCGTCGACCAGCCCCAGCATTTT.

The chain combines TRBV4-2 with TRBJ1-1; D unresolved. Germline-derived CDR1 and CDR2 are LGHNA and YNFKEQ. The CDR3 runs to 16 residues. V was cut by 1 base and J by 3 bases, with 15 bases left in between. The CDR3 DNA reads as TGTGCCAGCAGCCAAGTAGGTTTAGGTGGGGACACTGAAGCTTTCTTT. Translating it yields CASSQVGLGGDTEAFF.

The chain carries TRBV7-9 and TRBJ1-1; D is ambiguous. This CDR3 spans 14 amino acids. Trimming cost V 7 bases and J 0 bases, with 12 bases left between them. Germline V gene sequence: CDR1 SEHNR, CDR2 FQNEAQ (reference sequence). The CDR3 sequence: CASTRGRVNTEAFF. The CDR3 DNA reads as TGTGCCAGCACCCGAGGGAGGGTGAACACTGAAGCTTTCTTT.

V gene TRBV25-1 combines with J gene TRBJ1-1; D might be TRBD1 (6 bases). The CDR3 has 14 residues. V was trimmed by 3 bases and J by 4 bases, leaving 12 bases between them. Germline values: CDR1 MGHDK, CDR2 SYGVNS. CDR3 DNA sequence: TGTGCCAGCAGTGATCTGGGGGGCGGCACTGAAGCTTTCTTT. Translation: CASSDLGGGTEAFF.

The CDR3 DNA reads TGTGCCAGCAGTAGAAGTCTAGCGGTGACCTACGAGCAGTACTTC. Encoded protein: CASSRSLAVTYEQYF. V is TRBV2 and J is TRBJ2-7; 7 positions match TRBD2. Germline V lookup: CDR1 SNHLY, CDR2 FYNNEI. Germline trimming cut 5 bases from V and 2 bases from J; bases unmatched to any gene: 9. The CDR3 is made up of 15 amino acids. Complete variable domain (other parts from reference TRBV2 and TRBJ2-7): EPEVTQTPSHQVTQMGQEVILRCVPISNHLYFYWYRQILGQKVEFLVSFYNNEISEKSEIFDDQFSVERPDGSNFTLKIRSTKLEDSAMYFCASSRSLAVTYEQYFGPGTRLTVT.